The rows below give T cell receptor beta chains drawn from one sample of a study of cytomegalovirus exposure and HLA in healthy donors. Clones were read by immunoSEQ multiplex PCR, and TCRdb kept only the in-frame ones, dropping some. The data show 300,000 to 450,000 clones, 75% to 90% seen once. The sequenced material came from PBMCs. These receptors originate from a young woman in good health and CMV-seronegative. The CDR3 runs from the conserved cysteine through the conserved F or W. Fields, in order: V gene, clone size, D gene, J gene, CDR3 DNA, CDR3 protein. D genes are given only for firm matches. Some rows have no size entry. The others give once, few or many, or a class for an expanded clone.

v_gene: TRBV5-1; abundance: -; d_gene: -; j_gene: TRBJ2-1; CDR3nt: TGCGCCAGCAGCTCTGTAGGGGCCTACAATGAGCAGTTCTTC; CDR3aa: CASSSVGAYNEQFF
v_gene: TRBV5-1; abundance: -; d_gene: -; j_gene: TRBJ1-2; CDR3nt: TGCGCCAGCAAGAGCGTCGGGTCGATCTATGGCTACACCTTC; CDR3aa: CASKSVGSIYGYTF
v_gene: TRBV6-4; abundance: -; d_gene: TRBD2; j_gene: TRBJ2-1; CDR3nt: TGTGCCAGCAGTGACACGGTACTAGCGGGGGGGGTTTACAATGAGCAGTTCTTC; CDR3aa: CASSDTVLAGGVYNEQFF
v_gene: TRBV5-1; abundance: -; d_gene: -; j_gene: TRBJ2-3; CDR3nt: TGCGCCAGCAGCTTGTCGTATACGCAGTATTTT; CDR3aa: CASSLSYTQYF
v_gene: TRBV15; abundance: -; d_gene: -; j_gene: TRBJ2-5; CDR3nt: TGTGCCACCAGCAGGCGGGCGGCCTACCAAGAGACCCAGTACTTC; CDR3aa: CATSRRAAYQETQYF
v_gene: TRBV5-6; abundance: -; d_gene: TRBD1; j_gene: TRBJ1-5; CDR3nt: TGTGCCAGCAGCTCAAGCGGACAGGGTGGAAGTCAGCCCCAGCATTTT; CDR3aa: CASSSSGQGGSQPQHF
v_gene: TRBV27; abundance: -; d_gene: -; j_gene: TRBJ2-1; CDR3nt: TGTGCCAGCAGTTTATATTCCCCAAATGAGCAGTTCTTC; CDR3aa: CASSLYSPNEQFF
v_gene: TRBV19; abundance: -; d_gene: TRBD1; j_gene: TRBJ1-2; CDR3nt: TGTGCCAGTAGTAGACAGGGAGATTCTGGCTACACCTTC; CDR3aa: CASSRQGDSGYTF
v_gene: TRBV28; abundance: -; d_gene: TRBD2; j_gene: TRBJ2-5; CDR3nt: TGTGCCAGCAACCTACTAACCTCTCCCGGGGGACTAGCGGGAGTTGAGACCCAGTACTTC; CDR3aa: CASNLLTSPGGLAGVETQYF
v_gene: TRBV19; abundance: -; d_gene: -; j_gene: TRBJ2-2; CDR3nt: TGTGCCAGTAGGGGCGGGCGCACCGGGGAGCTGTTTTTT; CDR3aa: CASRGGRTGELFF
v_gene: TRBV27; abundance: few; d_gene: -; j_gene: TRBJ1-2; CDR3nt: TGTGCCAGCAGTTGGGGAGTGGCTGGCGGCTACACCTTC; CDR3aa: CASSWGVAGGYTF
v_gene: TRBV27; abundance: -; d_gene: TRBD2; j_gene: TRBJ2-7; CDR3nt: TGTGCCAGCAGTCCAAGCGGGAGTCCCCTCGACAGGGAGCAGTACTTC; CDR3aa: CASSPSGSPLDREQYF
v_gene: TRBV5-1; abundance: -; d_gene: -; j_gene: TRBJ2-2; CDR3nt: TGCGCCAGCAGCCTTCAGGCCTTAACCGGGGAGCTGTTTTTT; CDR3aa: CASSLQALTGELFF
v_gene: TRBV7-9; abundance: -; d_gene: -; j_gene: TRBJ2-3; CDR3nt: TGTGCCAGCAGCTCCGGACTAGATACGCAGTATTTT; CDR3aa: CASSSGLDTQYF
v_gene: TRBV18; abundance: -; d_gene: -; j_gene: TRBJ1-4; CDR3nt: TGTGCCAGCTCACTTTCAGGACAAGAAAAACTGTTTTTT; CDR3aa: CASSLSGQEKLFF
v_gene: TRBV19; abundance: -; d_gene: -; j_gene: TRBJ1-5; CDR3nt: TGTGCCAGTACCATCGCCCCGGGGGGAGGTCAGCCCCAGCATTTT; CDR3aa: CASTIAPGGGQPQHF
v_gene: TRBV5-1; abundance: -; d_gene: TRBD2; j_gene: TRBJ2-5; CDR3nt: TGCGCCAGCAGCCAGGGACTAGCCGCCCGCCTTGTTGAGACCCAGTACTTC; CDR3aa: CASSQGLAARLVETQYF
v_gene: TRBV4-1; abundance: -; d_gene: -; j_gene: TRBJ2-3; CDR3nt: TGCGCCAGCAGCCAAGTCGCGGGGGCCCGCACAGATACGCAGTATTTT; CDR3aa: CASSQVAGARTDTQYF
v_gene: TRBV5-1; abundance: -; d_gene: TRBD2; j_gene: TRBJ2-7; CDR3nt: TGCGCCAGCAGCCTATCTAGCGGCCCCTCCTACGAGCAGTACTTC; CDR3aa: CASSLSSGPSYEQYF
v_gene: TRBV14; abundance: -; d_gene: TRBD1; j_gene: TRBJ2-7; CDR3nt: TGTGCCAGCAGCCAGGGACAGGGGGCAGGTGAGCAGTACTTC; CDR3aa: CASSQGQGAGEQYF
v_gene: TRBV11-1; abundance: -; d_gene: TRBD1; j_gene: TRBJ1-1; CDR3nt: TGTGCCAGCAGCTTAGTACAGGGGGCTGAAGCTTTCTTT; CDR3aa: CASSLVQGAEAFF
v_gene: TRBV11-2; abundance: -; d_gene: -; j_gene: TRBJ1-3; CDR3nt: TGTGCCAGCAGCGCCCAACTCGTTACAGGGAACACCATATATTTT; CDR3aa: CASSAQLVTGNTIYF
v_gene: TRBV28; abundance: -; d_gene: TRBD1; j_gene: TRBJ1-6; CDR3nt: TGTGCCAGCAGTCCGCCCACAGGGGGCCTCTCACCCCTCCACTTT; CDR3aa: CASSPPTGGLSPLHF
v_gene: TRBV7-9; abundance: -; d_gene: -; j_gene: TRBJ2-7; CDR3nt: TGTGCCAGCAGCCCGCCAGCGAACCACGAGCAGTACTTC; CDR3aa: CASSPPANHEQYF
v_gene: TRBV10-2; abundance: -; d_gene: TRBD2; j_gene: TRBJ2-1; CDR3nt: TGCGCCAGCAGTAGGACTAGCGGTTACAATGAGCAGTTCTTC; CDR3aa: CASSRTSGYNEQFF
v_gene: TRBV5-6; abundance: -; d_gene: -; j_gene: TRBJ2-2; CDR3nt: TGTGCCAGCAGCTTCCTCGGAGGGAACACCGGGGAGCTGTTTTTT; CDR3aa: CASSFLGGNTGELFF
v_gene: TRBV5-1; abundance: -; d_gene: TRBD1; j_gene: TRBJ1-4; CDR3nt: TGCGCCAGCAGCCCCGACAGGGGGGAAGAAAAACTGTTTTTT; CDR3aa: CASSPDRGEEKLFF
v_gene: TRBV7-9; abundance: -; d_gene: -; j_gene: TRBJ2-3; CDR3nt: TGTGCCAGCAGCTTAGCGGGCTCATTCAACACAGATACGCAGTATTTT; CDR3aa: CASSLAGSFNTDTQYF
v_gene: TRBV19; abundance: -; d_gene: -; j_gene: TRBJ1-3; CDR3nt: TGTGCCAGTAGGTTCGATACAGGATCTGGAAACACCATATATTTT; CDR3aa: CASRFDTGSGNTIYF
v_gene: TRBV19; abundance: -; d_gene: -; j_gene: TRBJ2-1; CDR3nt: TGTGCCAGTAGTAAAACCTCCAGGGGGGATTTCAATGAGCAGTTCTTC; CDR3aa: CASSKTSRGDFNEQFF
v_gene: TRBV9; abundance: -; d_gene: -; j_gene: TRBJ1-4; CDR3nt: TGTGCCAGCAGCGCCCTAGGGGGGGCCAGTAATGAAAAACTGTTTTTT; CDR3aa: CASSALGGASNEKLFF
v_gene: TRBV2; abundance: -; d_gene: -; j_gene: TRBJ1-1; CDR3nt: TGTGCCAGCACCGAGGATATGGGGGGCACTGAAGCTTTCTTT; CDR3aa: CASTEDMGGTEAFF
v_gene: TRBV5-1; abundance: -; d_gene: TRBD1; j_gene: TRBJ2-7; CDR3nt: TGCGCCAGCAGCCTCGGGACAGGGGGCCCCCCCTACGAGCAGTACTTC; CDR3aa: CASSLGTGGPPYEQYF
v_gene: TRBV9; abundance: few; d_gene: TRBD1; j_gene: TRBJ1-2; CDR3nt: TGTGCCAGCAGCGGAGAATCCGACAGGGGGTACGTTGGCTACACCTTC; CDR3aa: CASSGESDRGYVGYTF
v_gene: TRBV6-5; abundance: -; d_gene: -; j_gene: TRBJ2-1; CDR3nt: TGTGCCAGCAGCTCAGGGTCCCGGCAGTTCTTC; CDR3aa: CASSSGSRQFF
v_gene: TRBV5-1; abundance: -; d_gene: -; j_gene: TRBJ2-7; CDR3nt: TGCGCCAGCAGCTTGGCCCCCAGGGCCTATTCCTACGAGCAGTACTTC; CDR3aa: CASSLAPRAYSYEQYF
v_gene: TRBV13; abundance: -; d_gene: -; j_gene: TRBJ1-1; CDR3nt: TGTGCCAGCAGTGGCAATCGGGGGGGTACTGAAGCTTTCTTT; CDR3aa: CASSGNRGGTEAFF
v_gene: TRBV27; abundance: -; d_gene: -; j_gene: TRBJ2-5; CDR3nt: TGTGCCAGCAGTTTGAGGGCGGGTGGCGGAGAGACCCAGTACTTC; CDR3aa: CASSLRAGGGETQYF
v_gene: TRBV28; abundance: -; d_gene: -; j_gene: TRBJ1-4; CDR3nt: TGTGCCAGCAGTTTAGCGGAGGCAACTAATGAAAAACTGTTTTTT; CDR3aa: CASSLAEATNEKLFF
v_gene: TRBV29-1; abundance: -; d_gene: TRBD1; j_gene: TRBJ1-1; CDR3nt: TGCAGCGTTGACAGGGGGAGCCGTGAAGCTTTCTTT; CDR3aa: CSVDRGSREAFF
v_gene: TRBV6-1; abundance: -; d_gene: TRBD1; j_gene: TRBJ1-5; CDR3nt: TGTGCCAGCCGGGACAGGGGGCGTCAGCCCCAGCATTTT; CDR3aa: CASRDRGRQPQHF
v_gene: TRBV2; abundance: few; d_gene: -; j_gene: TRBJ1-4; CDR3nt: TGTGCCAGCAGAAACCAGGCGGGCCTCGGTGAAAAACTGTTTTTT; CDR3aa: CASRNQAGLGEKLFF
v_gene: TRBV19; abundance: -; d_gene: -; j_gene: TRBJ2-3; CDR3nt: TGTGCCAGTGGGGGCCAGTCCACGTACACAGATACGCAGTATTTT; CDR3aa: CASGGQSTYTDTQYF
v_gene: TRBV2; abundance: few; d_gene: -; j_gene: TRBJ1-5; CDR3nt: TGTGCCAGCAGTGACCCCCCCCAAGGGGAGCCCCAGCATTTT; CDR3aa: CASSDPPQGEPQHF
v_gene: TRBV20-1; abundance: -; d_gene: -; j_gene: TRBJ2-5; CDR3nt: TGCAGTGCAGACGGGGAGACCCAGTACTTC; CDR3aa: CSADGETQYF
v_gene: TRBV7-9; abundance: -; d_gene: TRBD1; j_gene: TRBJ1-4; CDR3nt: TGTGCCAGCACCCCCTCGGACAGGGGAAATGAAAAACTGTTTTTT; CDR3aa: CASTPSDRGNEKLFF
v_gene: TRBV28; abundance: -; d_gene: TRBD2; j_gene: TRBJ2-5; CDR3nt: TGTGCCAGCAGTCCGGGGGGGGTAGAGACCCAGTACTTC; CDR3aa: CASSPGGVETQYF
v_gene: TRBV27; abundance: -; d_gene: TRBD2; j_gene: TRBJ2-1; CDR3nt: TGTGCCAGCAGTCCTGGACTAGCCTGGAGCTCCTACAATGAGCAGTTCTTC; CDR3aa: CASSPGLAWSSYNEQFF
v_gene: TRBV6-5; abundance: -; d_gene: -; j_gene: TRBJ2-7; CDR3nt: TGTGCCAGCAGTTACAGGGGCTTATCCTACGAGCAGTACTTC; CDR3aa: CASSYRGLSYEQYF
v_gene: TRBV5-1; abundance: -; d_gene: -; j_gene: TRBJ1-4; CDR3nt: TGCGCCAGCAGCTTGGCCTTAGGGAGCGAACTGTTTTTT; CDR3aa: CASSLALGSELFF